This TCR beta chain was observed in a study of shared clonotypes between healthy human individuals. The CDR3 contains 15 residues. Assay used: immunoSEQ multiplex PCR; TCRdb lists only in-frame clones, some missing. The sample has about 590,000 clones; around 95% are singletons. CD45RO negativity and positive selection for CCR7 defined naive CD8 cells, a population that excluded terminally differentiated effector memory CD45RA+ cells. This clonotype was sampled from a woman in her twenties or thirties in good health. The chain joins TRBV21-1 to TRBJ1-5. TRBV21-1 is flagged as a pseudogene. Sequenced: naive CD8+ T cells sorted from blood. CDR3 DNA: TGTGCCAGCAGCAAAGGTCCGGCGCCGGACCAGCCCCAGCATTTT. Amino acids: CASSKGPAPDQPQHF.